Listed below are T cell receptor beta chains from one sample, sequenced in a study of blood T cell repertoires in COVID-19. Generated by immunoSEQ multiplex PCR, the TCRdb table keeps only in-frame clones and is missing some. The sample records 180,000 or so clones, 85% to 90% being singletons. Source material: peripheral blood. These receptors originate from a woman between 55 and 75 years old with COVID-19, enrolled during active disease. Both conserved end residues are trimmed from each CDR3. The order of the fields is clone size, V gene, J gene, CDR3 protein. Clone size is not always given. Where it is, it says once, few, many or a class for expanded clones.

size: -
V: TRBV5-1
J: TRBJ2-3
CDR3: ASSLAGPDTQY

size: -
V: TRBV10-3
J: TRBJ1-2
CDR3: AISENSEPYGYT

size: -
V: TRBV27
J: TRBJ2-3
CDR3: ASSLRGTQY

size: -
V: TRBV29-1
J: TRBJ2-1
CDR3: TIAGEQF

size: -
V: TRBV10-2
J: TRBJ2-1
CDR3: ASSTVAGHEQF

size: -
V: TRBV12-3/TRBV12-4
J: TRBJ1-5
CDR3: ASSRGNQPQH

size: -
V: TRBV30
J: TRBJ2-5
CDR3: AWTGGSYQETQY

size: -
V: TRBV5-4
J: TRBJ1-6
CDR3: ASTLARKQGQASPLH

size: -
V: TRBV19
J: TRBJ1-1
CDR3: ASSIRTGVRTEAF

size: -
V: TRBV10-3
J: TRBJ2-3
CDR3: AISESTGADTQY

size: -
V: TRBV4-3
J: TRBJ1-1
CDR3: ASSQDWPAGANTEAF

size: once
V: TRBV28
J: TRBJ2-3
CDR3: ASSTPLRDRAKVSTDTQY

size: -
V: TRBV5-6
J: TRBJ1-2
CDR3: ASSLGPGQGEMYGYT

size: -
V: TRBV6-5
J: TRBJ2-7
CDR3: ASRRKGQGNYEQY

size: -
V: TRBV27
J: TRBJ2-7
CDR3: ASSPASGSSYEQY

size: -
V: TRBV27
J: TRBJ2-1
CDR3: ASSLSPASGRLGEQF

size: -
V: TRBV24-1
J: TRBJ2-2
CDR3: ATAMGYRETGELF

size: -
V: TRBV7-9
J: TRBJ2-1
CDR3: ASSPRRGTFGNEQF

size: once
V: TRBV6-2/TRBV6-3
J: TRBJ2-2
CDR3: ASSQPPHSPGELF

size: -
V: TRBV15
J: TRBJ2-1
CDR3: ATSTSPRGLANNEQF

size: -
V: TRBV6-2/TRBV6-3
J: TRBJ1-5
CDR3: ASSYSRGHSNQPQH

size: few
V: TRBV29-1
J: TRBJ2-2
CDR3: SVGQGLAGGTGELF

size: few
V: TRBV4-2
J: TRBJ2-7
CDR3: ASSQELSGRSYEQY

size: -
V: TRBV18
J: TRBJ2-7
CDR3: ASSLQVSYEQY

size: -
V: TRBV2
J: TRBJ1-5
CDR3: ASSERGISNQPQH

size: -
V: TRBV30
J: TRBJ1-1
CDR3: AWTIGPPAGEAF

size: -
V: TRBV27
J: TRBJ1-2
CDR3: ASTMSGQGYGYT

size: once
V: TRBV6-5
J: TRBJ2-1
CDR3: ASSSTGSSYNEQF

size: -
V: TRBV24-1
J: TRBJ2-3
CDR3: ATSDPSGVTDTQY

size: -
V: TRBV24-1
J: TRBJ2-7
CDR3: ATSERGSGYEQY

size: -
V: TRBV10-3
J: TRBJ2-7
CDR3: AISGGTGGYEQY

size: -
V: TRBV9
J: TRBJ2-2
CDR3: ASSLQGVTTGELF

size: -
V: TRBV24-1
J: TRBJ2-1
CDR3: ATSDLLQGTEQF

size: -
V: TRBV9
J: TRBJ2-1
CDR3: ASSVTSGTSGSSYNEQF